Below, 13 T cell receptor beta chains from the same sample are listed, as sequenced in a study of shared clonotypes between healthy human individuals. Libraries were prepared by immunoSEQ multiplex PCR; TCRdb keeps only in-frame clonotypes and omits some of them. The sample carries about 1.5 million clones, 98% recorded once. Sequencing used naive CD4+ T cells sorted from blood. Sample subset: CD45RA+ positively selected. All receptors come from a man aged 25-45 years in good health.

The CDR3 nucleotides read TGTGCCAGCAGTTCACCTCGACTAGCCGACGAGCAGTACTTC. Translating it yields CASSSPRLADEQYF. V and J are TRBV6-6 and TRBJ2-7; 7 bases map to TRBD2. CDR1 MNHNY and CDR2 SVGAGI come from the germline V gene (reference sequence). The CDR3 is made up of 14 amino acids. With 4 bases clipped from V and 5 bases from J, the junction kept 8 bases outside the gene matches.

The V and J genes are TRBV14 and TRBJ2-7; TRBD1 agrees at 10 bases. V gave up 3 bases and J gave up 5 bases; unmatched junction bases: 10. There are 16 residues in the CDR3. Per the germline V gene, CDR1 is SGHDN and CDR2 is FVKESK. CDR3 sequence: CASSQSPGQGINEQYF. The CDR3, as DNA: TGTGCCAGCAGCCAGTCACCGGGACAGGGGATCAACGAGCAGTACTTC.

The chain joins TRBV6-5 to TRBJ1-4; weak D call: TRBD1 (6 bases). The CDR3 has 15 residues. The V gene's germline CDR1 is MNHEY and CDR2 SVGAGI. Trimming removed 4 bases from V and 6 bases from J, with 15 bases in between. CDR3 protein: CASSSTQGLYEKLFF. DNA of the CDR3: TGTGCCAGCAGTTCGACGCAGGGGCTGTATGAAAAACTGTTTTTT.

The table lists this clone with a count of one. The chain recombines TRBV5-1 with TRBJ2-1; 13 bases fit TRBD2. Germline CDR1 SGHRS, CDR2 YFSETQ. The J segment lost 9 bases and the V segment lost 2 bases, leaving 14 bases of the junction unmatched. The CDR3 is 18 residues long. The CDR3 DNA follows: TGCGCCAGCAGCTTAGGACTAGCGGGAGTACCCGGGTTCAGTGAGCAGTTCTTC. This gives the protein CASSLGLAGVPGFSEQFF. Looking up the rest from reference TRBV5-1 and TRBJ2-1 gives the full variable domain: KAGVTQTPRYLIKTRGQQVTLSCSPISGHRSVSWYQQTPGQGLQFLFEYFSETQRNKGNFPGRFSGRQFSNSRSEMNVSTLELGDSALYLCASSLGLAGVPGFSEQFFGPGTRLTVL.

The J gene is TRBJ1-2, the V gene TRBV2, with 8 bases matching TRBD1. Germline CDR1 SNHLY, CDR2 FYNNEI. J gave up 0 bases and V 6 bases, and 3 bases lay outside the gene matches. CDR3 length equals 14 residues. The CDR3 region has the DNA TGTGCCAGCAGACGACAGGGGACTAACTATGGCTACACCTTC. The encoded protein is CASRRQGTNYGYTF.

V usage is TRBV10-1 and J usage is TRBJ1-1; D perhaps matches TRBD1 (5 bases). The CDR3 spans 12 residues. With 4 bases removed from V and 5 bases from J, the gap between germline ends came to 8 bases. Germline-derived CDR1 and CDR2 are WNHNN and SYGVQD (reference sequence). CDR3 in DNA: TGCGCCAGCAGTGGAGGGGCAACTGAAGCTTTCTTT. It encodes CASSGGATEAFF.

The V gene is TRBV11-2, the J gene TRBJ2-2, with unresolved D. The CDR3 loop spans 13 amino acids. Per germline, CDR1 SGHAT and CDR2 FQNNGV. V lost 0 bases to trimming and J lost 6 bases, with 5 bases between them. CDR3 in amino acids: CASSLEFAGELFF. The CDR3 DNA reads as TGTGCCAGCAGCTTAGAATTCGCCGGGGAGCTGTTTTTT.

The rearrangement joins TRBV25-1 to TRBJ1-2; D perhaps matches TRBD1 (5 bases). The CDR3 has 14 residues. CDR1 and CDR2 from the germline V gene are MGHDK and SYGVNS. V lost 4 bases to trimming and J lost 2 bases, with 11 bases between them. The CDR3 DNA reads TGTGCCAGCAGTGGTCACGGGGGGAACTATGGCTACACCTTC. Translated, it gives CASSGHGGNYGYTF.

The CDR3 is CASSQAPASGANVLTF. CDR3 nucleotide sequence: TGCGCCAGCAGCCAAGCACCCGCCTCTGGGGCCAACGTCCTGACTTTC. The chain links TRBV4-3 to TRBJ2-6, with D unresolved. Looked up from germline, CDR1 is LGHNA and CDR2 is YSLEER. The CDR3 is made up of 16 amino acids. Trimming removed 1 base from V and 0 bases from J, with 7 bases in between.

The CDR3 DNA sequence: TGCGCCAGCACCACTAGCGGGACCGCCTACAATGAGCAGTTCTTC. Translated: CASTTSGTAYNEQFF. V is TRBV5-1 and J is TRBJ2-1; TRBD2 matches at 10 bases. This CDR3 spans 15 amino acids. V dropped 6 bases and J dropped 2; count of bases not matched to a gene: 5. Germline V gene sequence: CDR1 SGHRS, CDR2 YFSETQ.

V and J are TRBV18 and TRBJ1-1; 7 bases match TRBD1. The trim removed 6 bases at V and 6 bases at J, leaving 13 bases unmatched. Germline CDR1 is KGHSH and CDR2 is LQKENI. This CDR3 region has 15 residues. CDR3 in DNA: TGTGCCAGCTCCCCAGAACTGACAGGGAGAGCTGAAGCTTTCTTT. It yields the protein CASSPELTGRAEAFF.

The gene calls are TRBV7-9 and TRBJ2-2; D is unresolved. The V gene's germline CDR1 is SEHNR and CDR2 FQNEAQ (reference sequence). CDR3 size: 16 residues. The V end lost 4 bases, the J end lost 0 bases, and 12 bases lay between the germline ends. The CDR3 is CASSSFRRANTGELFF. The CDR3 DNA sequence: TGTGCCAGCAGCTCATTCAGACGCGCGAACACCGGGGAGCTGTTTTTT.

This clone was detected only once. The chain recombines TRBV30 with TRBJ1-2, with 9 bases identical to TRBD1. The germline V gene encodes CDR1 GTSNPN and CDR2 SVGIG (reference sequence). The CDR3 covers 13 residues. V lost 4 bases to trimming and J lost 2 bases; unmatched junction nucleotides: 2. DNA for the CDR3: TGTGCCTGGACCGGACAGGGGAACTATGGCTACACCTTC. Translated, it gives CAWTGQGNYGYTF.